The subject of this entry is one TCR beta chain. Its antigen is as yet unknown. The entry originates in a study of Ad26.COV2.S vaccination and SARS-CoV-2 variants. Study details: Of the COV1001 trial arms, the Ad26.COV2.S arm included the donor. Intramuscular Ad26.COV2.S at 5x10^10 or 1x10^11 viral particles. Study outcomes and limitations: Spike-specific TCR breadth was greater in vaccine than placebo recipients.

Germline loops: CDR1 SGHRS, CDR2 YFSETQ. The CDR3 extends over 14 amino acids. Trimming left V 2 bases short and J 3 bases short, with 11 bases between. The protocol was immunoSEQ multiplex PCR, while the TCRdb copy is restricted to in-frame clones and leaves out a portion. The sample includes hundreds of thousands of clones, around 86% of them seen just once. Specified treatment: about 20 received Ad26.COV2.S at low or high dose, single or two shots; 5 received placebo; per-sample allocation not given. Day 63 after the first injection of vaccine or placebo was the sampling time. The J gene is TRBJ1-1, the V gene TRBV5-1; D unresolved. The sample consisted of peripheral blood, taken in a trial of Ad26.COV2.S vaccine versus placebo. This receptor was obtained from a person aged 18-60 years who received the Ad26.COV2.S COVID-19 vaccine or a placebo. The CDR3 DNA sequence: TGCGCCAGCAGCTTTTCTGGGAAGGACACTGAAGCTTTCTTT. Protein: CASSFSGKDTEAFF.